These 10 T cell receptor beta chains were all obtained from the same sample, sequenced in a study of cytomegalovirus exposure and HLA in healthy donors. Amplification used 60 Vbeta primers and 13 Jbeta primers. Data came from immunoSEQ multiplex PCR; TCRdb stores just in-frame clones and leaves some out. The table lists roughly 120,000 clones, over 8.5% of them singletons. Material for sequencing was PBMCs. The receptors derive from a woman aged 40 to 49 in good health and CMV-seropositive.

This clone was seen only a few times. The chain is built from TRBV9 and TRBJ2-7, with 12 bases that match TRBD2. This CDR3 has 16 residues. Germline CDR1 reads SGDLS; CDR2 reads YYNGEE. V lost 4 bases, J lost 4 bases, and 9 bases stayed unmatched. Written as DNA, the CDR3 is TGTGCCAGCAGCAGAGGGTTGACTAGCGGGGGTTACGAGCAGTACTTC. Residues: CASSRGLTSGGYEQYF.

This chain links TRBV19 with TRBJ1-4, with 7 bases identical to TRBD1. CDR3 size: 16 residues. The germline CDR1 and CDR2 sequences are LNHDA and SQIVND (reference sequence). V lost 5 bases and J lost 4; bases outside the gene matches: 10. This CDR3 is CASSDLRGQSNEKLFF. As DNA, the CDR3 is TGTGCCAGTAGTGACCTCCGGGGACAGAGTAATGAAAAACTGTTTTTT.

V and J are TRBV5-1 and TRBJ2-7; 7 bases match TRBD1. Germline lookup yields CDR1 SGHRS and CDR2 YFSETQ. With 4 bases clipped from V and 4 bases from J, the junction kept 8 bases outside the gene matches. This CDR3 has 14 residues. CDR3 DNA sequence: TGCGCCAGCAGCAAAGTGACAGGGCCTTACGAGCAGTACTTC. Translation: CASSKVTGPYEQYF.

This clone was counted a few times. The chain carries TRBV19 and TRBJ2-2, with 9 bases lining up with TRBD1. This CDR3 has 16 residues. Germline lookup yields CDR1 LNHDA and CDR2 SQIVND (reference sequence). The J segment lost 6 bases and the V segment lost 3 bases, leaving 8 bases of the junction unmatched. CDR3 loop: CASSIRWGQGSGELFF. CDR3 in DNA: TGTGCCAGTAGTATTCGGTGGGGACAGGGATCCGGGGAGCTGTTTTTT.

The gene calls are TRBV28 and TRBJ1-5, with 8 nucleotides matching TRBD1. After removal of 6 bases from V and 0 bases from J, the junction contained 7 bases not matched to a gene. CDR1 and CDR2 (germline): MDHEN, SYDVKM. The CDR3 spans 16 residues. CDR3 DNA sequence: TGTGCCAGCAGCCCCGGACAGGGACTTAGCAATCAGCCCCAGCATTTT. Protein product: CASSPGQGLSNQPQHF.

In its sample, this clone was seen a few times. CDR3 loop: CASRSTSGVTPRHVDEQFF. The CDR3 nucleotides read TGTGCCAGCAGGTCGACTAGCGGGGTCACACCACGACACGTGGATGAGCAGTTCTTC. The chain has TRBV7-9 and TRBJ2-1; 11 bases match TRBD2. The J segment lost 8 bases and the V segment lost 6 bases, leaving 21 bases of the junction unmatched. This CDR3 comprises 19 residues. Germline CDR1 SEHNR, CDR2 FQNEAQ (reference sequence).

The rearrangement uses TRBV10-3 and TRBJ1-2, with 7 bases identical to TRBD1. CDR1 is ENHRY, CDR2 SYGVKD, per germline. V trimming: 0 bases; J trimming: 6 bases; junction bases outside the gene matches: 4. The CDR3 contains 14 residues. The DNA of the CDR3 is TGTGCCATCAGTGAGTCGAGCAGGGGGAATGGCTACACCTTC. It codes for CAISESSRGNGYTF.

This clone showed up just a few times. The chain recombines TRBV19 with TRBJ1-4; 9 bases agree with TRBD1. Looked up from germline, CDR1 is LNHDA and CDR2 is SQIVND (reference sequence). With 1 base clipped from V and 9 bases from J, the junction kept 9 bases outside the gene matches. This CDR3 region has 16 residues. The CDR3 DNA reads as TGTGCCAGTAGTATAGTTACTACCGGGACAGGGAAAAAACTGTTTTTT. Its translation: CASSIVTTGTGKKLFF.

This clone has just a few counts. The V call is TRBV30, the J call TRBJ2-3; 11 bases line up with TRBD2. The CDR3 totals 16 residues. With V trimmed by 2 bases and J by 5 bases, 9 bases remained unmatched. Per the germline V gene, CDR1 is GTSNPN and CDR2 is SVGIG (reference sequence). The CDR3 sequence: CAWSWASGGIKDTQYF. The CDR3 nucleotides read TGTGCCTGGAGTTGGGCTAGCGGGGGGATTAAAGATACGCAGTATTTT.

In this sample, this clone turned up a few times. The chain couples TRBV19 to TRBJ1-5, with a weak D call TRBD1 (6 bases). Germline values: CDR1 LNHDA, CDR2 SQIVND (reference sequence). Trimming cost V 4 bases and J 6 bases, with 13 bases left between them. This CDR3 has 14 residues. CDR3 loop: CASSSDRFGQPQHF. CDR3 coding DNA: TGTGCCAGTAGTAGCGACAGGTTCGGTCAGCCCCAGCATTTT.